These T cell receptor beta chains were read from a single sample in a study of shared clonotypes between healthy human individuals. Profiled with immunoSEQ multiplex PCR; TCRdb holds only in-frame clones, not every one. The data hold some 660,000 clones, with 73% observed a single time. Sequences were obtained from memory CD4+ T cells sorted from blood. These receptor sequences come from a woman aged 30 to 39 in good health. Both conserved end residues are part of each CDR3. A D gene is named only where the DNA matches it firmly.

J gene: TRBJ2-1
V gene: TRBV28
D gene: TRBD2
CDR3 DNA: TGTGCCAGCAGTTCACCGGGGGAGGGCAGGTGGGGTGAGCAGTTCTTC
CDR3 protein: CASSSPGEGRWGEQFF

J gene: TRBJ1-1
V gene: TRBV29-1
D gene: -
CDR3 DNA: TGCAGCGTCGATGGCTTCAAGATGAACACTGAAGCTTTCTTT
CDR3 protein: CSVDGFKMNTEAFF

J gene: TRBJ2-5
V gene: TRBV28
D gene: -
CDR3 DNA: TGTGCCAGCAGTCAGACTAGAAGGGAAGAGACCCAGTACTTC
CDR3 protein: CASSQTRREETQYF

J gene: TRBJ1-4
V gene: TRBV19
D gene: -
CDR3 DNA: TGTGCCAGTAGTATGACGCAAAAACTGTTTTTT
CDR3 protein: CASSMTQKLFF

J gene: TRBJ2-2
V gene: TRBV9
D gene: -
CDR3 DNA: TGTGCCAGCAGCGTAGGGGGGCGCGGCACCGGGGAGCTGTTTTTT
CDR3 protein: CASSVGGRGTGELFF

J gene: TRBJ1-2
V gene: TRBV28
D gene: -
CDR3 DNA: TGTGCCAGCAGTTTCACGGGGGACCGGGGCTACACCTTC
CDR3 protein: CASSFTGDRGYTF

J gene: TRBJ1-1
V gene: TRBV14
D gene: TRBD1
CDR3 DNA: TGTGCGAGCAAACGGACAGGGGACAACACTGAAGCTTTCTTT
CDR3 protein: CASKRTGDNTEAFF

J gene: TRBJ2-1
V gene: TRBV7-8
D gene: TRBD2
CDR3 DNA: TGTGCCAGCAGCCCTCGAGGGACTAGCGGAAACAATGAGCAGTTCTTC
CDR3 protein: CASSPRGTSGNNEQFF

J gene: TRBJ1-2
V gene: TRBV18
D gene: -
CDR3 DNA: TGTGCCAGCTCACCAGACGACAGACGGGGCTACACCTTC
CDR3 protein: CASSPDDRRGYTF

J gene: TRBJ1-4
V gene: TRBV29-1
D gene: -
CDR3 DNA: TGCAGCGGCGGTAGGGGGACTAATGAAAAACTGTTTTTT
CDR3 protein: CSGGRGTNEKLFF